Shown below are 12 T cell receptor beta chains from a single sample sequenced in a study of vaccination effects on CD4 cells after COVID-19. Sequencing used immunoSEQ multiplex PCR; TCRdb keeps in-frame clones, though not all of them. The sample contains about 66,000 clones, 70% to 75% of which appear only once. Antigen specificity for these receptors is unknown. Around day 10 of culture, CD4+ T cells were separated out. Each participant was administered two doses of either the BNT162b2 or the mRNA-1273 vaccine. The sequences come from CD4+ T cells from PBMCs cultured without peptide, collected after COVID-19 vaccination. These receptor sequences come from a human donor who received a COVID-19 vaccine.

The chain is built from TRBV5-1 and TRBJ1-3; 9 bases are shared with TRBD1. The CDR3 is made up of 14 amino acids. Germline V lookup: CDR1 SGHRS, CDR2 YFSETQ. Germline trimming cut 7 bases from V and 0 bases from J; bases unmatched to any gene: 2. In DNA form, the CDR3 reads TGCGCCAGCCAGACAGGGGGCTCTGGAAACACCATATATTTT. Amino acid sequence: CASQTGGSGNTIYF.

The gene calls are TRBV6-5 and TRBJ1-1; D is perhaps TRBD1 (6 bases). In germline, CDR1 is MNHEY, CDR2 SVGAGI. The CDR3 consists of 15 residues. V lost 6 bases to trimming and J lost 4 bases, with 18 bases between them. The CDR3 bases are TGTGCCAGCAGGTCTCCCCACAGGGAGGTCACTGAAGCTTTCTTT. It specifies CASRSPHREVTEAFF.

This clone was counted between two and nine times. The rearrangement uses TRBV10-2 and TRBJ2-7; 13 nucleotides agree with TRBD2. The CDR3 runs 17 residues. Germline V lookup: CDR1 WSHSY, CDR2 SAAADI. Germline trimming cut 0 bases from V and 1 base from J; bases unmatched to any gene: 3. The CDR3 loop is CASSESPGLAGSYEQYV. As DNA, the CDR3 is TGCGCCAGCAGTGAGTCCCCGGGACTAGCGGGGTCCTACGAGCAGTACGTC.

The CDR3 DNA is TGTGCCAGCAGCCTAGGTGGAGGAAACACCATATATTTT. Residues: CASSLGGGNTIYF. V and J are TRBV3-1 (or the pseudogene TRBV3-2) and TRBJ1-3; D gene uncertain. Trimming took 4 bases from V and 4 from J, leaving 8 bases between them. This CDR3 is built from 13 residues. CDR1 is LGHDT and CDR2 is YNNKEL in the germline V gene (reference sequence).

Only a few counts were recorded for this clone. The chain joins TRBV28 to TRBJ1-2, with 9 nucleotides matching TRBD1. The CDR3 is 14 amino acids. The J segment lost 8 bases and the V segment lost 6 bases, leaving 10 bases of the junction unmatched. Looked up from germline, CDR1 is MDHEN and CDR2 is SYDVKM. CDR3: CASSLTGGYGGYTF. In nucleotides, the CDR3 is TGTGCCAGCAGCCTTACAGGGGGCTATGGAGGCTACACCTTC.

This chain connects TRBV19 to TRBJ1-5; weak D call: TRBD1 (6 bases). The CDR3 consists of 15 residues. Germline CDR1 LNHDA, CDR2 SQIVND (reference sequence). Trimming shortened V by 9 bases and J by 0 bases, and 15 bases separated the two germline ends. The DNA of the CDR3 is TGTGCCAGCTCCTTGACAGGAAATAGCAATCAGCCCCAGCATTTT. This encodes CASSLTGNSNQPQHF.

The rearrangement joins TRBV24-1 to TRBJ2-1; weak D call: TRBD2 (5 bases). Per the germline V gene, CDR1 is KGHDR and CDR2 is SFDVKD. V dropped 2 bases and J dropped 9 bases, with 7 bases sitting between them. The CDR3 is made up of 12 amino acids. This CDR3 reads CATSDYSGEQFF. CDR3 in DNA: TGTGCCACCAGTGATTACAGCGGTGAGCAGTTCTTC.

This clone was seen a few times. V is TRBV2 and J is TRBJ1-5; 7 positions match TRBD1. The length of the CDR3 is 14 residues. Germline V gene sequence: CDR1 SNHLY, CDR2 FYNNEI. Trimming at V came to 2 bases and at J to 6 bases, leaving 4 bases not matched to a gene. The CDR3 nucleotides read TGTGCCAGCAGTGAACTCCAGGGGGGTCAGCCCCAGCATTTT. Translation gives CASSELQGGQPQHF.

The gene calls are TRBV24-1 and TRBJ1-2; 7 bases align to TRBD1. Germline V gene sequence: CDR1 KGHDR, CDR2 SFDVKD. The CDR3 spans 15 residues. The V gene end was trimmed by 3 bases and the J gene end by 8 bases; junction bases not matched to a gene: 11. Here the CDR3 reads CATSDPKRGQDGYTF. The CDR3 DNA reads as TGTGCCACCAGTGATCCGAAAAGGGGGCAGGACGGCTACACCTTC.

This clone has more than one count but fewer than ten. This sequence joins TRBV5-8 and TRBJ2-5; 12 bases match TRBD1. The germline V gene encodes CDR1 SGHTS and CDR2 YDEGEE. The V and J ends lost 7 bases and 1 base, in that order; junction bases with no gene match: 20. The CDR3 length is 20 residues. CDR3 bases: TGTGCCAGCCCAGTAATTCCCGGGACAGGGGGCGACCGCCTCCAAGAGACCCAGTACTTC. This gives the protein CASPVIPGTGGDRLQETQYF.

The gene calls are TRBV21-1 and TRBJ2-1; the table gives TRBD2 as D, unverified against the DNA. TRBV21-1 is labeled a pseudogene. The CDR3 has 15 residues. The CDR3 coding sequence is TGTGCCAGCCAGGGAGGGGCTAGCTCCTACAATGAGCAGTTCTTC. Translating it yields CASQGGASSYNEQFF.

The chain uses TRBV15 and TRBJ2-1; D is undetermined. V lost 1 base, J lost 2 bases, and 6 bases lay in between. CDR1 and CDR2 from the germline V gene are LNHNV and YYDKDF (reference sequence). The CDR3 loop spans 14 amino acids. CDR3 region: CATSRVSTYNEQFF. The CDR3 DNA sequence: TGTGCCACCAGCAGAGTATCTACCTACAATGAGCAGTTCTTC.